This T cell receptor beta chain came from a study of T-cell reconstitution after alpha-beta-depleted transplantation in children. Findings and limits, study-wide: T-cell counts and diversity were attributed mostly to newly produced T cells one year after transplant. After transplant, high TCRbeta diversity at day 60 in some patients arose from surviving recipient T cells and thymic progenitors.

V was clipped by 0 bases and J by 10 bases, with 12 bases between them. Germline values: CDR1 GTSNPN, CDR2 SVGIG (reference sequence). This CDR3 has 12 amino acids. Library preparation (for TCRbeta) was performed with unique molecular identifiers. TCRdb ran MiXCR on the PCR reads and lists one entry per CDR3 protein. The table has 670,000 or so distinct CDR3 sequences, less than 15% seen once; the top ten hold approximately 0.8%. This clonotype has a handful of counts. Antigen: not known. The rearrangement joins TRBV30 to TRBJ1-2; D is perhaps TRBD1 (5 bases). The source material was PBMCs, sampled before TCRalphabeta/CD19-depleted stem cell transplant. The receptor's source is a girl aged 2 to 10 with congenital amegakaryocytic thrombocytopenia, due to receive a stem cell transplant. The CDR3 spells CAWSVRWGDYTF. Written as DNA, the CDR3 is TGTGCCTGGAGTGTAAGGTGGGGGGACTACACCTTC.